This is a list of T cell receptor beta chains from one sample in a study of T cells in Graves' hyperthyroidism and ophthalmopathy. One entry per CDR3 protein results from TCRdb running MiXCR on the multiplex PCR reads. The table records under 300,000 distinct CDR3 sequences, about 14% of them present only once. Specimen: blood. The source of these receptors is a woman aged 25 to 39 with Graves' hyperthyroidism that later progressed to Graves' ophthalmopathy. Both conserved end residues are part of each CDR3. Fields, in order: J gene, CDR3 length, D gene, V gene, clone size, CDR3 protein, CDR3 DNA. A D gene is named only where the DNA matches it firmly. Size is stated for part of the rows, as once, few or many counts, or as a class when the clone is expanded.

J gene: TRBJ1-2
CDR3 length: 15
D gene: -
V gene: TRBV6-5
clone size: -
CDR3 protein: CASSYSYTSNYGYTF
CDR3 DNA: TGTGCCAGCAGTTACTCTTACACTTCTAACTATGGCTACACCTTC

J gene: TRBJ2-3
CDR3 length: 15
D gene: TRBD2
V gene: TRBV7-6
clone size: many
CDR3 protein: CACGGLAGPTDTQYF
CDR3 DNA: TGTGCCTGTGGGGGGCTAGCGGGGCCCACAGATACGCAGTATTTT

J gene: TRBJ2-3
CDR3 length: 14
D gene: -
V gene: TRBV7-9
clone size: few
CDR3 protein: CASSLTDAANTQYF
CDR3 DNA: TGTGCCAGCAGCTTAACGGACGCCGCGAATACGCAGTATTTT

J gene: TRBJ2-7
CDR3 length: 13
D gene: -
V gene: TRBV2
clone size: many
CDR3 protein: CASRRSGDNEQYF
CDR3 DNA: TGTGCCAGCAGAAGGTCAGGGGACAACGAGCAGTACTTC

J gene: TRBJ2-7
CDR3 length: 15
D gene: TRBD2
V gene: TRBV6-1
clone size: many
CDR3 protein: CASSQRELGSYEQYF
CDR3 DNA: TGTGCCAGCAGCCAGCGGGAGTTGGGCTCCTACGAGCAGTACTTC

J gene: TRBJ2-3
CDR3 length: 15
D gene: TRBD1
V gene: TRBV4-2
clone size: many
CDR3 protein: CASSTQGESTDTQYF
CDR3 DNA: TGTGCCAGCAGCACTCAGGGGGAGAGCACAGATACGCAGTATTTT

J gene: TRBJ1-1
CDR3 length: 14
D gene: -
V gene: TRBV10-3
clone size: many
CDR3 protein: CAISESGPQAEAFF
CDR3 DNA: TGTGCCATCAGTGAGTCGGGGCCGCAGGCTGAAGCTTTCTTT

J gene: TRBJ1-2
CDR3 length: 16
D gene: TRBD1
V gene: TRBV28
clone size: few
CDR3 protein: CASSSTSIQGLGGYTF
CDR3 DNA: TGTGCCAGCAGTTCGACTTCCATACAGGGGCTGGGTGGCTACACCTTC

J gene: TRBJ2-2
CDR3 length: 14
D gene: -
V gene: TRBV6-5
clone size: -
CDR3 protein: CASSYSDARGELFF
CDR3 DNA: TGTGCCAGCAGTTACTCTGACGCACGGGGGGAGCTGTTTTTT

J gene: TRBJ1-6
CDR3 length: 15
D gene: TRBD1
V gene: TRBV9
clone size: few
CDR3 protein: CASSDRTGNNSPLHF
CDR3 DNA: TGTGCCAGCAGCGACAGGACAGGAAATAATTCACCCCTCCACTTT

J gene: TRBJ1-5
CDR3 length: 14
D gene: -
V gene: TRBV14
clone size: few
CDR3 protein: CASSQAGVHQPQHF
CDR3 DNA: TGTGCCAGCAGCCAAGCGGGGGTACATCAGCCCCAGCATTTT

J gene: TRBJ2-7
CDR3 length: 16
D gene: TRBD2
V gene: TRBV6-1
clone size: many
CDR3 protein: CASSPHSTSGGAQQYF
CDR3 DNA: TGTGCCAGCAGTCCCCACTCTACTAGCGGAGGGGCTCAGCAGTACTTC

J gene: TRBJ2-7
CDR3 length: 15
D gene: -
V gene: TRBV9
clone size: -
CDR3 protein: CASSTRDAETYEQYF
CDR3 DNA: TGTGCCAGCAGCACCCGGGACGCTGAAACCTACGAGCAGTACTTC

J gene: TRBJ2-3
CDR3 length: 20
D gene: TRBD2
V gene: TRBV4-3
clone size: -
CDR3 protein: CASRSGTSGSEGVYTDTQYF
CDR3 DNA: TGCGCCAGTCGGTCGGGGACTAGCGGGAGCGAAGGGGTTTACACAGATACGCAGTATTTT

J gene: TRBJ1-5
CDR3 length: 15
D gene: -
V gene: TRBV12-3/TRBV12-4
clone size: many
CDR3 protein: CASRGSGTNNQPQHF
CDR3 DNA: TGTGCCAGCAGAGGTTCCGGGACAAACAATCAGCCCCAGCATTTT

J gene: TRBJ1-2
CDR3 length: 15
D gene: -
V gene: TRBV27
clone size: many
CDR3 protein: CASSLPLTFAYGYTF
CDR3 DNA: TGTGCCAGCAGTTTACCCCTGACATTCGCCTATGGCTACACCTTC

J gene: TRBJ2-7
CDR3 length: 15
D gene: -
V gene: TRBV6-1
clone size: -
CDR3 protein: CASSEVQGLTYEQYF
CDR3 DNA: TGTGCCAGCAGTGAAGTGCAGGGTCTGACCTACGAGCAGTACTTC

J gene: TRBJ1-1
CDR3 length: 13
D gene: -
V gene: TRBV30
clone size: many
CDR3 protein: CAWSRGVGTEAFF
CDR3 DNA: TGTGCCTGGAGTCGGGGGGTAGGCACTGAAGCTTTCTTT

J gene: TRBJ2-7
CDR3 length: 16
D gene: TRBD1
V gene: TRBV20-1
clone size: many
CDR3 protein: CSARRLGWTGVNEQYF
CDR3 DNA: TGCAGTGCTAGGAGGCTGGGATGGACAGGGGTGAACGAGCAGTACTTC

J gene: TRBJ1-4
CDR3 length: 16
D gene: TRBD1
V gene: TRBV28
clone size: -
CDR3 protein: CASSPRGQIINEKLFF
CDR3 DNA: TGTGCCAGCAGTCCCAGGGGACAGATCATTAATGAAAAACTGTTTTTT

J gene: TRBJ2-1
CDR3 length: 15
D gene: TRBD2
V gene: TRBV28
clone size: many
CDR3 protein: CASREWLAVHNEQFF
CDR3 DNA: TGTGCCAGCAGGGAGTGGCTAGCGGTACACAATGAGCAGTTCTTC

J gene: TRBJ2-7
CDR3 length: 16
D gene: -
V gene: TRBV3-1
clone size: many
CDR3 protein: CASSQEEGIFRHEQYF
CDR3 DNA: TGTGCCAGCAGCCAAGAGGAGGGGATCTTCAGACACGAGCAGTACTTC

J gene: TRBJ2-2
CDR3 length: 14
D gene: -
V gene: TRBV30
clone size: -
CDR3 protein: CAWTSLMNTGELFF
CDR3 DNA: TGTGCCTGGACCTCACTCATGAACACCGGGGAGCTGTTTTTT

J gene: TRBJ2-5
CDR3 length: 13
D gene: -
V gene: TRBV11-2
clone size: many
CDR3 protein: CASSPSGEETQYF
CDR3 DNA: TGTGCCAGCAGCCCCTCGGGGGAGGAGACCCAGTACTTC

J gene: TRBJ1-1
CDR3 length: 15
D gene: -
V gene: TRBV7-2
clone size: many
CDR3 protein: CASSPIGRAVPEAFF
CDR3 DNA: TGTGCCAGCAGCCCTATTGGCAGGGCGGTCCCTGAAGCTTTCTTT

J gene: TRBJ1-1
CDR3 length: 10
D gene: -
V gene: TRBV20-1
clone size: many
CDR3 protein: CSARDLPAFF
CDR3 DNA: TGCAGTGCTAGAGACCTCCCCGCTTTCTTT

J gene: TRBJ2-2
CDR3 length: 15
D gene: -
V gene: TRBV7-9
clone size: many
CDR3 protein: CASRRGTGNTGELFF
CDR3 DNA: TGTGCCAGCAGACGCGGGACGGGAAACACCGGGGAGCTGTTTTTT

J gene: TRBJ2-1
CDR3 length: 15
D gene: -
V gene: TRBV27
clone size: many
CDR3 protein: CASSGSAPGYNEQFF
CDR3 DNA: TGTGCCAGCAGTGGTAGCGCCCCGGGCTACAATGAGCAGTTCTTC

J gene: TRBJ2-3
CDR3 length: 17
D gene: TRBD2
V gene: TRBV9
clone size: many
CDR3 protein: CASSVGGLAGFTDTQYF
CDR3 DNA: TGTGCCAGCAGCGTAGGTGGACTAGCGGGCTTCACAGATACGCAGTATTTT

J gene: TRBJ1-2
CDR3 length: 12
D gene: TRBD1
V gene: TRBV19
clone size: -
CDR3 protein: CASRQGVDGYTF
CDR3 DNA: TGTGCCAGTAGGCAGGGGGTAGATGGCTACACCTTC

J gene: TRBJ2-3
CDR3 length: 15
D gene: TRBD2
V gene: TRBV19
clone size: -
CDR3 protein: CASSLLAGEIGTQYF
CDR3 DNA: TGTGCCAGTAGTCTGCTAGCGGGAGAGATCGGTACGCAGTATTTT

J gene: TRBJ1-1
CDR3 length: 14
D gene: TRBD1
V gene: TRBV18
clone size: many
CDR3 protein: CASSPSRDSGEAFF
CDR3 DNA: TGTGCCAGCTCACCTTCCCGGGACAGCGGTGAAGCTTTCTTT

J gene: TRBJ2-7
CDR3 length: 15
D gene: -
V gene: TRBV2
clone size: few
CDR3 protein: CASRTAMGSSYEQYF
CDR3 DNA: TGTGCCAGCAGGACAGCGATGGGATCATCCTACGAGCAGTACTTC

J gene: TRBJ1-5
CDR3 length: 15
D gene: -
V gene: TRBV27
clone size: many
CDR3 protein: CASSPRDLEGQPQHF
CDR3 DNA: TGTGCCAGCAGTCCCCGGGACCTTGAGGGTCAGCCCCAGCATTTT

J gene: TRBJ1-6
CDR3 length: 15
D gene: TRBD1
V gene: TRBV9
clone size: few
CDR3 protein: CASSVGAGGKSPLHF
CDR3 DNA: TGTGCCAGCAGCGTAGGAGCAGGGGGCAAATCACCCCTCCACTTT

J gene: TRBJ1-1
CDR3 length: 13
D gene: -
V gene: TRBV6-2/TRBV6-3
clone size: many
CDR3 protein: CASSYSANTEAFF
CDR3 DNA: TGTGCCAGCAGTTACTCGGCGAACACTGAAGCTTTCTTT

J gene: TRBJ1-4
CDR3 length: 13
D gene: -
V gene: TRBV7-8
clone size: many
CDR3 protein: CASSGRFYEKLFF
CDR3 DNA: TGTGCCAGCAGCGGACGGTTCTATGAAAAACTGTTTTTT

J gene: TRBJ2-7
CDR3 length: 16
D gene: -
V gene: TRBV5-1
clone size: many
CDR3 protein: CASSPLEGRGTYEQYF
CDR3 DNA: TGCGCCAGCAGCCCCTTGGAGGGCCGCGGGACCTACGAGCAGTACTTC

J gene: TRBJ2-2
CDR3 length: 16
D gene: TRBD1
V gene: TRBV7-7
clone size: few
CDR3 protein: CASSEGQGVGAGELFF
CDR3 DNA: TGTGCTAGCAGCGAGGGACAGGGGGTCGGAGCCGGGGAGCTGTTTTTT

J gene: TRBJ2-7
CDR3 length: 15
D gene: TRBD1
V gene: TRBV6-1
clone size: many
CDR3 protein: CASSRGQSTLYEQYF
CDR3 DNA: TGTGCCAGCAGCCGGGGACAGTCTACCCTCTACGAGCAGTACTTC

J gene: TRBJ2-1
CDR3 length: 16
D gene: TRBD2
V gene: TRBV4-2
clone size: -
CDR3 protein: CASSHPGLAYNNEQFF
CDR3 DNA: TGTGCCAGCAGCCATCCCGGACTAGCGTACAACAATGAGCAGTTCTTC

J gene: TRBJ2-2
CDR3 length: 12
D gene: -
V gene: TRBV10-3
clone size: many
CDR3 protein: CASKRSTGELFF
CDR3 DNA: TGTGCCTCTAAGAGATCGACCGGGGAGCTGTTTTTT

J gene: TRBJ2-1
CDR3 length: 14
D gene: TRBD2
V gene: TRBV12-3/TRBV12-4
clone size: many
CDR3 protein: CASSLRLAPDEQFF
CDR3 DNA: TGTGCCAGCAGTCTCCGACTAGCGCCGGATGAGCAGTTCTTC

J gene: TRBJ2-1
CDR3 length: 14
D gene: -
V gene: TRBV20-1
clone size: few
CDR3 protein: CSALSGLSYNEQFF
CDR3 DNA: TGCAGTGCTCTTAGCGGCCTCTCCTACAATGAGCAGTTCTTC

J gene: TRBJ2-3
CDR3 length: 11
D gene: -
V gene: TRBV2
clone size: many
CDR3 protein: CASSVLDTQYF
CDR3 DNA: TGTGCCAGCAGTGTATTAGATACGCAGTATTTT

J gene: TRBJ2-7
CDR3 length: 14
D gene: TRBD1
V gene: TRBV24-1
clone size: many
CDR3 protein: CATSEDRGNPEQYF
CDR3 DNA: TGTGCCACCAGTGAGGACAGGGGGAACCCCGAGCAGTACTTC

J gene: TRBJ2-3
CDR3 length: 19
D gene: TRBD2
V gene: TRBV2
clone size: many
CDR3 protein: CASSTPGLAGGGGTDTQYF
CDR3 DNA: TGTGCCAGCAGTACCCCGGGACTAGCGGGAGGGGGAGGCACAGATACGCAGTATTTT

J gene: TRBJ2-1
CDR3 length: 13
D gene: -
V gene: TRBV18
clone size: many
CDR3 protein: CASSPDRNNEQFF
CDR3 DNA: TGTGCCAGCTCACCAGACAGAAACAATGAGCAGTTCTTC

J gene: TRBJ2-1
CDR3 length: 14
D gene: -
V gene: TRBV20-1
clone size: many
CDR3 protein: CSPYGLTSYNEQFF
CDR3 DNA: TGCAGTCCGTATGGACTGACCTCCTACAATGAGCAGTTCTTC

J gene: TRBJ2-3
CDR3 length: 13
D gene: -
V gene: TRBV28
clone size: once
CDR3 protein: CASMGGATDTQYF
CDR3 DNA: TGTGCCAGCATGGGGGGGGCGACAGATACGCAATATTTT

J gene: TRBJ2-1
CDR3 length: 16
D gene: -
V gene: TRBV5-1
clone size: few
CDR3 protein: CASSSRAGSSYNEQFF
CDR3 DNA: TGCGCCAGCAGCAGCAGAGCGGGTAGCTCCTACAATGAGCAGTTCTTC

J gene: TRBJ2-1
CDR3 length: 15
D gene: -
V gene: TRBV5-1
clone size: many
CDR3 protein: CASSPGQAAYNEQFF
CDR3 DNA: TGCGCCAGCAGCCCGGGACAAGCCGCCTACAATGAGCAGTTCTTC

J gene: TRBJ2-1
CDR3 length: 15
D gene: TRBD2
V gene: TRBV20-1
clone size: many
CDR3 protein: CSARDSAGSYNEQFF
CDR3 DNA: TGCAGTGCTAGAGATTCAGCGGGATCCTACAATGAGCAGTTCTTC